The clone carrying this TCR beta chain was recorded a few times. The CDR3 is made up of 15 amino acids. V was pared by 11 bases and J by 0 bases, with 20 bases between. Germline V lookup: CDR1 LNHDA, CDR2 SQIVND (reference sequence). The data stem from a study of cytomegalovirus exposure and HLA in healthy donors. With 60 Vbeta and 13 Jbeta primers, the PCR was carried out. Clones were sequenced by immunoSEQ multiplex PCR, and TCRdb holds only the in-frame ones, with some missing. This table holds 150,000 to 200,000 clones, about 13% found once. Sequencing input: PBMCs. The receptor was derived from a man aged 45-65 years in good health and CMV-seropositive. This sequence joins TRBV19 and TRBJ2-7; maybe TRBD2 (6 bases). CDR3 DNA: TGTGCCCCCTCTGGAGGGTACTACCACTCCTACGAGCAGTACGTC. Its translation is CAPSGGYYHSYEQYV.